Listed below are T cell receptor beta chains from one sample, sequenced in a study of CD8+ T cells in alopecia areata. Sequencing used immunoSEQ multiplex PCR; TCRdb keeps in-frame clones, though not all of them. The sample has about 3,600 clones; around 71% are singletons. Sequenced input: skin. These receptors all stem from a human donor in good health. Both conserved end residues are part of each CDR3. The D gene is left open where the match is weak. Rows may omit the clone size; those that give it use once, few, many or a size class.

J	size	V	D	DNA	CDR3
TRBJ1-6	NA	TRBV25-1	NA	TGTGCCAGCAGTGAGGGAGGCCGGGGTTCACCCCTCCACTTT	CASSEGGRGSPLHF
TRBJ2-5	NA	TRBV5-1	NA	TGCGCCAGCAGCCTTCGGGGTCAGCGTAGTACGGAGACCCAGTACTTC	CASSLRGQRSTETQYF
TRBJ2-2	NA	TRBV6-1	NA	TGTGCCAGCAGTGAAAAGGGAACAGGGCCCGGGGAGCTGTTTTTT	CASSEKGTGPGELFF
TRBJ2-5	NA	TRBV5-1	NA	TGCGCCAGCAGCTTGGGTACCACCCAAGAGACCCAGTACTTC	CASSLGTTQETQYF
TRBJ2-2	NA	TRBV7-9	NA	TGTGCCAGCAGCCAGGACCTTTACACCGGGGAGCTGTTTTTT	CASSQDLYTGELFF
TRBJ2-1	NA	TRBV4-1	NA	TGCGCCAGCAGCCAAGAGGGGGCCTCCTACAATGAGCAGTTCTTC	CASSQEGASYNEQFF
TRBJ2-3	few	TRBV2	NA	TGTGCCAGCTTCTCGGGGGATACGCAGTATTTT	CASFSGDTQYF
TRBJ2-5	NA	TRBV5-1	NA	TGCGCCAGCAGCCGCAACCAAGAGACCCAGTACTTC	CASSRNQETQYF
TRBJ2-7	few	TRBV15	NA	TGTGCCACCAGCAGAGGGGGATCGGGGGTTGATGAGCAGTACTTC	CATSRGGSGVDEQYF
TRBJ2-5	NA	TRBV5-1	TRBD1	TGCGCCAGCAGCGTTGGACAGGGAGGAGGAGAGACCCAGTACTTC	CASSVGQGGGETQYF
TRBJ2-2	few	TRBV5-4	NA	TGTGCCAGCAGCTTGCCAGCCAAGAACACCGGGGAGCTGTTTTTT	CASSLPAKNTGELFF
TRBJ2-2	NA	TRBV4-1	NA	TGCGCCAGCAGCCCCAAGCGACTGACCGGGGAGCTGTTTTTT	CASSPKRLTGELFF
TRBJ2-7	few	TRBV5-1	TRBD1	TGCGCCAGCAGCTTGACAGGGGGTAGGGAGCAGTACTTC	CASSLTGGREQYF
TRBJ2-5	NA	TRBV27	NA	TGTGCCAGGCGCAGGCTCCAAGAGACCCAGTACTTC	CARRRLQETQYF
TRBJ1-1	NA	TRBV6-5	NA	TGTGCCAGCAGTAAGAACACTGAAGCTTTCTTT	CASSKNTEAFF
TRBJ2-3	once	TRBV9	TRBD2	TGTGCCAGCAGCGTAGCGGCTAGCGGGGGCCTAAGCACAGATACGCAGTATTTT	CASSVAASGGLSTDTQYF
TRBJ1-2	NA	TRBV29-1	NA	TGCAGCGTTGATCCCGACCGCCGGAGTGGCTACACCTTC	CSVDPDRRSGYTF
TRBJ2-1	few	TRBV5-4	NA	TGTGCCAGCAGGCTGGGACGGACGACAGTAAATGAGCAGTTCTTC	CASRLGRTTVNEQFF
TRBJ2-7	once	TRBV19	TRBD2	TGTGCCAGTAGGGGGACTAGCGGGTCCTACGAGCAGTACTTC	CASRGTSGSYEQYF
TRBJ2-1	NA	TRBV28	NA	TGTGCCAGCAGTTTAGGTAGTGGGGGCGGGTACAATGAGCAGTTCTTC	CASSLGSGGGYNEQFF
TRBJ2-2	NA	TRBV7-2	NA	TGTGCCAGCAGCTCAGCGAGGGTCAGGGTAGCCGGGGAGCTGTTTTTT	CASSSARVRVAGELFF
TRBJ2-5	NA	TRBV11-3	TRBD1	TGTGCCAGCAGCGTCGGGACAGGGGGCGCAGAGGAGACCCAGTACTTC	CASSVGTGGAEETQYF
TRBJ2-4	NA	TRBV12-2	NA	TGTGCAAGTCGCTCCCATACTAGCGGGGGGGCCGCAAACATTCAGTACTTC	CASRSHTSGGAANIQYF
TRBJ2-1	few	TRBV2	TRBD2	TGTGCCAGCAGGAGAATCGTAGCGGGGGGCAACAATGAGCAGTTCTTC	CASRRIVAGGNNEQFF
TRBJ1-1	NA	TRBV6-6	NA	TGTGCCAGCAGTTACAAGAACACTGAAGCTTTCTTT	CASSYKNTEAFF
TRBJ2-1	NA	TRBV5-4	NA	TGTGCCAGCAGCGGTGCCTGGGGGACGGGGGCAAACAATGAGCAGTTCTTC	CASSGAWGTGANNEQFF
TRBJ2-7	NA	TRBV6-5	NA	TGTGCCAGCAATAAAAAGGGCGAGCAGTACTTC	CASNKKGEQYF
TRBJ2-7	NA	TRBV6-5	NA	TGTGCCAGCAGTGCCTACAGGGAAGGTTACGAGCAGTACTTC	CASSAYREGYEQYF
TRBJ1-1	NA	TRBV18	NA	TGTGCCAGCTCACCTCCCGGTTCGGGGGCCGGTTTGGAAGCTTTCTTT	CASSPPGSGAGLEAFF
TRBJ2-7	NA	TRBV7-6	NA	TGTGCCAGCAGCTTAGCCAGGGCCAACGAGCAGTACTTC	CASSLARANEQYF